These 21 T cell receptor beta chains came from one sample sequenced in a study of a mutant IDH1 vaccine in newly diagnosed glioma. This sample's time point: week 35, safety follow-up. Vaccine doses each comprised 300 ug of mutant IDH1 20-mer peptide, with topical imiquimod. No cognate antigen is known for these TCRs. The table came from immunoSEQ multiplex PCR; TCRdb's copy has only in-frame clones and leaves some out. The profile shows about 31,000 clones, more than 75% of them singletons. The material was PBMCs, obtained from a glioma patient whose treatment included an IDH1 peptide vaccine. Receptors were obtained from a man younger than 40 with glioma.

Only one count was recorded for this clone. The chain couples TRBV18 to TRBJ2-5; 7 bases match TRBD2. This CDR3 spans 14 amino acids. With V trimmed by 4 bases and J by 5 bases, 7 bases remained unmatched. Looked up from germline, CDR1 is KGHSH and CDR2 is LQKENI. The CDR3 region is CASSLVQGGETQYF. In nucleotides, the CDR3 is TGTGCCAGCTCACTGGTCCAGGGAGGGGAGACCCAGTACTTC.

This chain links TRBV6-5 with TRBJ1-2; D remains unclear. Trimming shortened V by 6 bases and J by 2 bases, and 13 bases separated the two germline ends. The CDR3 runs to 14 residues. Germline assignment: CDR1 MNHEY and CDR2 SVGAGI. The CDR3 DNA is TGTGCCAGCAGCCTTCGGGGTAGGAACTATGGCTACACCTTC. This sequence encodes CASSLRGRNYGYTF.

The chain has TRBV27 and TRBJ1-1, with no clear D. Germline CDR1 MNHEY, CDR2 SMNVEV (reference sequence). Trimming stripped 8 bases from V and 5 bases from J, with 12 bases between. This CDR3 region has 12 residues. The CDR3 nucleotides are TGTGCCAGCTTGGGAGGAGGGACTGAAGCTTTCTTT. Translation: CASLGGGTEAFF.

CDR3 protein: CASNLGLPYNEQFF. The CDR3 nucleotides read TGTGCCAGTAACCTTGGACTACCCTACAATGAGCAGTTCTTC. J is TRBJ2-1 and V is TRBV19; TRBD2 might be the D (6 bases). Germline lookup yields CDR1 LNHDA and CDR2 SQIVND (reference sequence). This CDR3 region has 14 residues. Trimming pared 7 bases from V and 2 bases from J, leaving 12 bases between.

The chain recombines TRBV5-1 with TRBJ1-1; 10 bases match TRBD1. This CDR3 contains 13 residues. Per the germline V gene, CDR1 is SGHRS and CDR2 is YFSETQ. V gave up 4 bases and J gave up 5 bases; unmatched junction bases: 2. CDR3 coding DNA: TGCGCCAGCAGCGCGGACAGGGGGACTGAAGCTTTCTTT. It codes for CASSADRGTEAFF.

This chain links TRBV6-6 with TRBJ2-1; 9 nucleotides match TRBD2. The CDR3 extends over 16 amino acids. CDR1 and CDR2 (germline): MNHNY, SVGAGI (reference sequence). Losses at the gene ends were 0 bases for V and 4 bases for J; bases not matched to a gene: 4. The CDR3 is CASSYSIAGEYNEQFF. CDR3 DNA sequence: TGTGCCAGCAGTTACTCCATAGCGGGAGAGTACAATGAGCAGTTCTTC.

This chain connects TRBV29-1 to TRBJ2-7, with a tentative D call TRBD1 (5 bases). This CDR3 is 11 amino acids long. V was shortened by 6 bases and J by 1 base, with 7 bases between the two germline ends. Germline V gives CDR1 SQVTM, CDR2 ANQGSEA. The CDR3 sequence is CSVQGSYEQYF. DNA of the CDR3: TGCAGCGTCCAGGGTTCCTACGAGCAGTACTTC.

This sequence joins TRBV19 and TRBJ2-1; 11 nucleotides agree with TRBD2. The CDR3 loop spans 16 amino acids. Germline V lookup: CDR1 LNHDA, CDR2 SQIVND (reference sequence). V trimming: 7 bases; J trimming: 2 bases; junction bases outside the gene matches: 7. CDR3 bases: TGTGCCAGTACCGCACTAGCGGGAGCTACCTACAATGAGCAGTTCTTC. Protein sequence: CASTALAGATYNEQFF.

J is TRBJ2-7 and V is TRBV19; perhaps TRBD2 as D (6 bases). Trimming removed 7 bases from V and 10 bases from J, with 17 bases in between. CDR3 size: 12 residues. Germline-derived CDR1 and CDR2 are LNHDA and SQIVND (reference sequence). For the CDR3, the DNA is TGTGCCAGTAATGATCGACGGGGACTTCAGTACTTC. Translation gives CASNDRRGLQYF. The complete variable domain, with remaining parts taken from reference TRBV19 and TRBJ2-7, reads DGGITQSPKYLFRKEGQNVTLSCEQNLNHDAMYWYRQDPGQGLRLIYYSQIVNDFQKGDIAEGYSVSREKKESFPLTVTSAQKNPTAFYLCASNDRRGLQYFGPGTRLTVT.

V usage is TRBV7-9 and J usage is TRBJ2-3; 9 nucleotides match TRBD2. V lost 3 bases to trimming and J lost 9 bases; unmatched junction nucleotides: 7. This CDR3 comprises 14 residues. CDR1 is SEHNR, CDR2 FQNEAQ, per germline (reference sequence). CDR3 region: CASSFSGTSTTQYF. The CDR3 DNA sequence: TGTGCCAGCAGCTTCTCCGGGACTAGCACGACGCAGTATTTT. The whole variable domain, filled in from reference TRBV7-9 and TRBJ2-3, reads DTGVSQNPRHKITKRGQNVTFRCDPISEHNRLYWYRQTLGQGPEFLTYFQNEAQLEKSRLLSDRFSAERPKGSFSTLEIQRTEQGDSAMYLCASSFSGTSTTQYFGPGTRLTVL.

The CDR3 sequence: CASSFYGTGPLNTEAFF. CDR3 DNA sequence: TGTGCCAGCAGCTTCTACGGGACAGGGCCTTTGAACACTGAAGCTTTCTTT. V and J are TRBV5-5 and TRBJ1-1, with 9 bases lining up with TRBD1. Germline V gene sequence: CDR1 SGHKS, CDR2 YYEKEE (reference sequence). Trimming took 2 bases from V and 0 from J; bases not matched to a gene: 8. CDR3 length equals 17 residues.

The V gene is TRBV5-6, the J gene TRBJ2-1, with TRBD2 matching over 10 bases. Trimming removed 2 bases from V and 7 bases from J; junction bases left unmatched: 9. Looked up from germline, CDR1 is SGHDT and CDR2 is YYEEEE. The CDR3 is 16 amino acids. CDR3 sequence reads: CASSFFPGLAKNEQFF. Written as DNA, the CDR3 is TGTGCCAGCAGCTTTTTTCCGGGACTAGCGAAGAATGAGCAGTTCTTC.

The DNA for the CDR3 is TGTGCCAGCAGCTTACGCCCTCTATTAGGGGAGACCCAGTACTTC. Residues: CASSLRPLLGETQYF. The rearrangement links TRBV7-9 to TRBJ2-5; D call uncertain. Germline CDR1 reads SEHNR; CDR2 reads FQNEAQ (reference sequence). The CDR3 has 15 amino acids. The V gene lost 2 bases and the J gene lost 5 bases, with 15 bases spanning the gap.

The rearrangement links TRBV7-9 to TRBJ2-5; D is possibly TRBD2 (6 bases). The DNA matches TRBJ2-7 better at its end, which makes the J call doubtful. CDR3 size: 16 residues. Germline assignment: CDR1 SEHNR and CDR2 FQNEAQ (reference sequence). In DNA, the CDR3 is TGTGCCAGCAGCTTAGCGGGACTCCCGCGGGGCTACGAGCAGTACTTC. This translates into CASSLAGLPRGYEQYF.

The chain combines TRBV9 with TRBJ2-1; 12 bases agree with TRBD2. CDR1 is SGDLS and CDR2 is YYNGEE in the germline V gene. The CDR3 spans 14 residues. V shed 3 bases, J shed 6 bases, and the junction held 1 base outside the gene matches. The CDR3 loop reads CASSETSGSNEQFF. The CDR3 bases are TGTGCCAGCAGCGAGACTAGCGGGAGCAATGAGCAGTTCTTC.

CDR3 sequence: CASSFSRGHQPQHF. The DNA for the CDR3 is TGTGCCAGCAGTTTTAGCAGGGGGCATCAGCCCCAGCATTTT. This sequence joins TRBV27 and TRBJ1-5; TRBD1 aligns across 8 bases. The ends lost 3 bases at V and 5 bases at J; junction bases unmatched: 3. This CDR3 comprises 14 residues. CDR1 is MNHEY, CDR2 SMNVEV, per germline (reference sequence).

This chain connects TRBV7-9 to TRBJ2-7, with TRBD2 as a possible D gene (6 bases). Trimming took 0 bases from V and 0 from J, leaving 15 bases between them. Germline CDR1 is SEHNR and CDR2 is FQNEAQ (reference sequence). CDR3 size: 17 residues. The CDR3 DNA follows: TGTGCCAGCAGCTTAGCGGGGGGTCCGGGGAACTCCTACGAGCAGTACTTC. It is translated as CASSLAGGPGNSYEQYF.

The chain uses TRBV9 and TRBJ2-7, with 10 bases that match TRBD1. V shed 4 bases and J 1 base; nucleotides not matched to a gene: 5. This CDR3 has 15 amino acids. Germline assignment: CDR1 SGDLS and CDR2 YYNGEE. The CDR3 region is CASSRTGQGSYEQYF. CDR3 nucleotides: TGTGCCAGCAGCCGTACGGGACAGGGGTCCTACGAGCAGTACTTC.

This chain's CDR3 is CASSQVATSAYEQYF. CDR3 bases: TGTGCCAGCAGCCAAGTGGCTACCTCTGCCTACGAGCAGTACTTC. The rearrangement uses TRBV14 and TRBJ2-7; D is unclear. Germline values: CDR1 SGHDN, CDR2 FVKESK. The CDR3 runs 15 residues. Trimming cost V 1 base and J 2 bases, with 12 bases left between them.

The genes are TRBV19 and TRBJ1-1; D uncertain. Germline lookup yields CDR1 LNHDA and CDR2 SQIVND (reference sequence). This CDR3 region has 15 residues. The V gene lost 7 bases and the J gene lost 1 base, with 16 bases spanning the gap. CDR3 in DNA: TGTGCCAGTATCCCCCTAGAAGGGCGGAACACTGAAGCTTTCTTT. Residues: CASIPLEGRNTEAFF. Looking up the rest from reference TRBV19 and TRBJ1-1 gives the full variable domain: DGGITQSPKYLFRKEGQNVTLSCEQNLNHDAMYWYRQDPGQGLRLIYYSQIVNDFQKGDIAEGYSVSREKKESFPLTVTSAQKNPTAFYLCASIPLEGRNTEAFFGQGTRLTVV.

CDR3 nucleotide sequence: TGTGCCAGCAGTTACTCGGCCCTGGCGGGATACGGCTACACCTTC. Its protein product is CASSYSALAGYGYTF. V and J are TRBV6-5 and TRBJ1-2; no definite D call. V lost 0 bases and J 8 bases, leaving 16 bases between the germline ends. This CDR3 spans 15 amino acids. Germline V gene lookup returns CDR1 MNHEY and CDR2 SVGAGI.